Sequencing of this TCR beta chain was carried out in a study of cytomegalovirus exposure and HLA in healthy donors. About the study: Roughly 86 million unique TCRs from HLA-typed donors made up an early data release.

In this sample, this clone turned up a few times. Antigen specificity is unknown. The V gene end was trimmed by 3 bases and the J gene end by 0 bases; junction bases not matched to a gene: 4. The germline V gene has CDR1 MGHDK and CDR2 SYGVNS. The CDR3 extends over 17 amino acids. Study-wide findings and caveats: For most TCR sequences rarity was the rule, although some public TCRs occurred in many donors. Overall, some 160 TCR beta chains were annotated as cytomegalovirus-associated.

Both 60 Vbeta primers and 13 Jbeta primers went into the PCR. This table comes from immunoSEQ multiplex PCR, and its TCRdb copy is limited to in-frame clones, with some not included. The sample contains about 150,000 clones, roughly 80% of which appear only once. The origin of this receptor is a woman in her fifties or sixties in good health and CMV-seropositive. Sequenced sample: PBMCs. The chain couples TRBV25-1 to TRBJ1-3, with 11 bases identical to TRBD1. CDR3 amino acids: CASSERDRGASGNTIYF. The CDR3 DNA reads as TGTGCCAGCAGTGAGAGGGACAGGGGGGCCTCTGGAAACACCATATATTTT.